Listed here are 21 T cell receptor beta chains from one sample, sequenced in a study of regulatory T cells in long-lasting Graves disease. Stated time point: newly diagnosed GD, antithyroid drugs for less than 3 months. RNA from PBMCs was the source of the TCR library. Assembly of TCR beta libraries relied on iRepertoire HTBI primers together with Arm-PCR of CDR3 regions. TCRdb re-called the multiplex PCR reads with MiXCR, one entry per CDR3 protein. The sample has around 320,000 distinct CDR3 sequences; 16% are singletons. The same sample was also studied in work on T cells in Graves' hyperthyroidism and ophthalmopathy.

The input for sequencing was peripheral blood mononuclear cells (PBMCs), taken at new diagnosis, from a patient treated with antithyroid drugs. The receptors come from a man aged 40-49 years with Graves disease.

The V and J genes are TRBV6-1 and TRBJ2-6; D tentatively reads TRBD1 or TRBD2 (6 bases each). V was trimmed by 10 bases and J by 0 bases, leaving 13 bases between them. CDR1 and CDR2 (germline): MNHNS, SASEGT. The CDR3 spans 15 residues. DNA of the CDR3: TGTGCCACCGAAGGGGGGAACTCTGGGGCCAACGTCCTGACTTTC. Amino acid sequence: CATEGGNSGANVLTF.

There are many counts of this clonotype. The V gene is TRBV20-1, the J gene TRBJ2-7, with D perhaps TRBD1 (5 bases). Germline V gene sequence: CDR1 DFQATT, CDR2 SNEGSKA (reference sequence). CDR3 length: 12 residues. Trimming pared 3 bases from V and 3 bases from J, leaving 9 bases between. CDR3 in amino acids: CSASFGHYEQYF. The DNA for the CDR3 is TGCAGTGCTAGTTTTGGACACTACGAGCAGTACTTC.

This clonotype was counted ten times or more. The gene calls are TRBV2 and TRBJ2-6; no reliable D call. The ends were cut back, 7 bases at V and 2 bases at J, with 12 bases in the middle. The CDR3 has 15 amino acids. CDR1 and CDR2 from the germline V gene are SNHLY and FYNNEI. CDR3 in amino acids: CASKDGNPGANVLTF. In DNA, the CDR3 is TGTGCCAGCAAAGACGGTAATCCTGGGGCCAACGTCCTGACTTTC. Using reference TRBV2 and TRBJ2-6 for the parts outside the CDR3, the full variable domain is EPEVTQTPSHQVTQMGQEVILRCVPISNHLYFYWYRQILGQKVEFLVSFYNNEISEKSEIFDDQFSVERPDGSNFTLKIRSTKLEDSAMYFCASKDGNPGANVLTFGAGSRLTVL.

This clonotype has a handful of counts. This chain connects TRBV13 to TRBJ2-4; TRBD2 matches at 8 bases. This CDR3 is 15 amino acids long. The J segment lost 0 bases and the V segment lost 4 bases, leaving 2 bases of the junction unmatched. Germline lookup yields CDR1 PRHDT and CDR2 FYEKMQ (reference sequence). This CDR3 reads CASSYGLAAKNIQYF. The CDR3 nucleotides read TGTGCCAGCAGCTACGGACTAGCAGCCAAAAACATTCAGTACTTC.

This clonotype has at least ten counts. This chain uses TRBV2 with TRBJ1-2; TRBD1 is a possible D gene (6 bases). Looked up from germline, CDR1 is SNHLY and CDR2 is FYNNEI. With 6 bases removed from V and 7 bases from J, the gap between germline ends came to 15 bases. This CDR3 is built from 13 residues. The CDR3 here is CASRLDPGVGYTF. CDR3 DNA: TGTGCCAGCAGACTGGACCCAGGGGTTGGCTACACCTTC.

This clonotype was detected many times. The V gene is TRBV6-1, the J gene TRBJ2-3; D is undetermined. Per the germline V gene, CDR1 is MNHNS and CDR2 is SASEGT. V lost 6 bases to trimming and J lost 1 base, with 8 bases between them. This CDR3 has 13 residues. In DNA, the CDR3 is TGTGCCAGCAGGAGAGTGGGCACAGATACGCAGTATTTT. Translated: CASRRVGTDTQYF.

The rearrangement uses TRBV4-1 and TRBJ2-7, with TRBD1 as a possible D gene (5 bases). The CDR3 length is 16 residues. In germline, CDR1 is MGHRA, CDR2 YSYEKL. V gave up 4 bases and J gave up 3 bases, with 19 bases separating them. This chain's CDR3 is CASSLLPGIILYEQYF. The CDR3 nucleotides are TGCGCCAGCAGCCTGCTACCAGGGATCATCCTCTACGAGCAGTACTTC.

The chain carries TRBV19 and TRBJ2-7, with TRBD2 matching over 9 bases. V dropped 3 bases and J dropped 3; count of bases not matched to a gene: 6. Germline V gene sequence: CDR1 LNHDA, CDR2 SQIVND (reference sequence). The CDR3 runs 15 residues. CDR3 loop: CASSIPRGGRYEQYF. The DNA for the CDR3 is TGTGCCAGTAGTATCCCGCGGGGGGGCCGCTACGAGCAGTACTTC.

This clonotype was found many times. CDR3 residues: CASSLTSSTEAFF. In DNA form, the CDR3 reads TGTGCCAGCAGTTTAACCTCCTCCACTGAAGCTTTCTTT. This chain uses TRBV28 with TRBJ1-1, with D hard to call. The CDR3 contains 13 residues. In germline, CDR1 is MDHEN, CDR2 SYDVKM. V lost 2 bases, J lost 4 bases, and 8 bases lay in between.

The V gene is TRBV5-1, the J gene TRBJ2-3, with 13 bases lining up with TRBD2. The CDR3 contains 17 residues. CDR1 SGHRS and CDR2 YFSETQ come from the germline V gene. Germline trimming cut 5 bases from V and 3 bases from J; bases unmatched to any gene: 9. For the CDR3, the DNA is TGCGCCAGCAGTCGGACTAGCGGGGGTCCAATGACAGATACGCAGTATTTT. It translates to CASSRTSGGPMTDTQYF.

The sample holds many counts of this clonotype. V and J are TRBV18 and TRBJ1-1, with D possibly matching TRBD1 (6 bases). The V and J ends lost 3 bases and 8 bases respectively, with 13 bases between them. CDR3 length: 13 residues. Per germline, CDR1 KGHSH and CDR2 LQKENI. CDR3 nucleotides: TGTGCCAGCTCACCCCGGGACATCGGGGAAGCTTTCTTT. Its protein is CASSPRDIGEAFF.

This clonotype was seen a few times. The J gene is TRBJ2-2, the V gene TRBV7-6, with TRBD1 matching 7 bases. This CDR3 contains 15 residues. V was clipped by 4 bases and J by 5 bases; unmatched bases: 7. In germline, CDR1 is SGHVS, CDR2 FNYEAQ. This CDR3 reads CASSSQGLATGELFF. CDR3 nucleotides: TGTGCCAGCAGCTCACAGGGGTTGGCGACCGGGGAGCTGTTTTTT. The full variable domain, its missing parts supplied by reference TRBV7-6 and TRBJ2-2, is GAGVSQSPRYKVTKRGQDVALRCDPISGHVSLYWYRQALGQGPEFLTYFNYEAQQDKSGLPNDRFSAERPEGSISTLTIQRTEQRDSAMYRCASSSQGLATGELFFGEGSRLTVL.

With respect to this clonotype: One junction end disagrees with the germline gene, perhaps due to a read error. This rearrangement joins TRBV6-9 to TRBJ1-2; weak D call: TRBD1 (6 bases). The CDR3 spans 14 residues. The germline gives CDR1 MNHGY, CDR2 SVAAGI. The CDR3 region has the DNA TGTGCCAGCAGTTACCACAGGGCTTTCTATGGCTACGCCTTC. It yields the protein CASSYHRAFYGYAF.

This clonotype occurred many times. The chain recombines TRBV3-1 with TRBJ2-7; tentative D call: TRBD1 (6 bases). This CDR3 comprises 15 residues. The germline CDR1 and CDR2 sequences are LGHDT and YNNKEL (reference sequence). With 1 base removed from V and 5 bases from J, the gap between germline ends came to 15 bases. CDR3 amino acids: CASSQGGRKGDEQYF. The CDR3 DNA reads TGTGCCAGCAGCCAAGGGGGACGTAAGGGGGACGAGCAGTACTTC.

The chain links TRBV19 to TRBJ1-5; D is perhaps TRBD1 (6 bases). CDR3 length equals 17 residues. Germline values: CDR1 LNHDA, CDR2 SQIVND (reference sequence). Between the trimmed V and J ends, which lost 2 bases and 0 bases, there was a span of 14 bases. The CDR3 region is CASSIKGDLYSNQPQHF. The CDR3 coding sequence is TGTGCCAGTAGTATAAAGGGGGACCTCTATAGCAATCAGCCCCAGCATTTT.

This clonotype was counted a few times. This chain joins TRBV7-3 and TRBJ2-7, with 8 positions matching TRBD1. Germline V CDR1 and CDR2: SGHTA, FQGTGA. The V segment lost 5 bases and the J segment 3 bases; nucleotides outside the gene matches: 6. The CDR3 is 14 residues long. For the CDR3, the DNA is TGTGCCAGCAGCCCGAACAGGGGGAACTACGAGCAGTACTTC. It is translated as CASSPNRGNYEQYF. The full variable domain, rest sourced from reference TRBV7-3 and TRBJ2-7, is GAGVSQTPSNKVTEKGKYVELRCDPISGHTALYWYRQSLGQGPEFLIYFQGTGAADDSGLPNDRFFAVRPEGSVSTLKIQRTERGDSAVYLCASSPNRGNYEQYFGPGTRLTVT.

At least ten counts were recorded for this clonotype. This rearrangement joins TRBV6-1 to TRBJ2-4; a weak D match, TRBD1 (5 bases). CDR3 size: 14 residues. Germline V gene data show CDR1 as MNHNS and CDR2 as SASEGT. V lost 7 bases to trimming and J lost 6 bases, with 16 bases between them. The CDR3, as DNA: TGTGCCAGCACCCCCGCAGGGATGGGAAACATTCAGTACTTC. This codes for CASTPAGMGNIQYF.

This clonotype was found many times. The J gene is TRBJ2-2, the V gene TRBV28; 7 positions agree with TRBD1. Trimming cost V 1 base and J 3 bases; bases outside gene matches: 8. The CDR3 has 17 amino acids. Germline-derived CDR1 and CDR2 are MDHEN and SYDVKM. The CDR3 coding sequence is TGTGCCAGCAGTTTATTTTCTCTGGGACAGCACACCGGGGAGCTGTTTTTT. Its protein is CASSLFSLGQHTGELFF.

The table lists this clonotype with many counts. V is TRBV12-3 or TRBV12-4 and J is TRBJ2-3; D is unclear. The V end was cut by 7 bases, the J end by 1 base, with 18 bases between. The length of the CDR3 is 16 residues. The chain's CDR3 is CASTLIGWAGTDTQYF. CDR3 bases: TGTGCCAGCACCCTCATCGGCTGGGCGGGCACAGATACGCAGTATTTT.

This clonotype was counted ten times or more. V and J are TRBV28 and TRBJ2-1; D call uncertain. Germline loops: CDR1 MDHEN, CDR2 SYDVKM. Trimming stripped 7 bases from V and 4 bases from J, with 11 bases between. CDR3 length: 13 residues. CDR3 DNA sequence: TGTGCCAGCAACAGAGACGGGTACAATGAGCAGTTCTTC. Translating it yields CASNRDGYNEQFF.

This clonotype was observed a handful of times. The chain recombines TRBV3-1 with TRBJ2-5; TRBD2 matches 7 bases. With V trimmed by 5 bases and J by 1 base, 13 bases remained unmatched. The CDR3 extends over 17 amino acids. Germline CDR1 LGHDT, CDR2 YNNKEL (reference sequence). The CDR3 protein is CASSSSWDYQTQETQYF. CDR3 bases: TGTGCCAGCAGCTCCTCCTGGGACTACCAGACCCAAGAGACCCAGTACTTC.